This T cell receptor (beta chain) emerged from a study of T cell responses to AZD1222 COVID-19 vaccine. Study-wide background: Second-dose groups at about 4 or about 12 weeks were pooled.

Using immunoSEQ multiplex PCR, the repertoire was profiled, and TCRdb retains in-frame clones only, with some absent. The table lists about 50,000 clones, 80% to 90% of them singletons. Whole-study findings and limits: Close to half of all spike-specific TCRs reportedly target regions of the variants that are unmutated. Breadth and depth of Spike-specific TCRs rose after two AZD1222 doses. The donor cohort was predominantly white British with a female majority, and clonal diversity may have been underestimated.

This CDR3 contains 17 residues. V trimming: 5 bases; J trimming: 5 bases; junction bases outside the gene matches: 14. CDR1 is SGHVS and CDR2 is FQNEAQ in the germline V gene. Points on this clone: Its antigen is not identified.

Sample: peripheral blood, taken on day 0 of AZD1222 vaccination. V usage is TRBV7-8 and J usage is TRBJ2-1, with TRBD2 identical over 8 bases. The TCR sequence derives from an adult in good health. The CDR3 nucleotides are TGTGCCAGCAGCCGTATAGCTCGGGGGGGGTTACACAATGAGCAGTTCTTC. Protein product: CASSRIARGGLHNEQFF.